Listed below are T cell receptor beta chains from one sample, sequenced in a study of T-cell memory formation after mild COVID-19. TCRdb ran MiXCR on the 5' RACE reads and lists one entry per CDR3 protein. The table lists 90,000 to 120,000 distinct CDR3 sequences, approximately 14% of them singletons. The source material was PBMCs or a T cell subset sorted from them (not recorded which). All receptors come from a man younger than 35 who had mild COVID-19 (a few samples of this study predate the infection). Cell type and time point are not known. The CDR3 runs from the conserved cysteine through the conserved F or W. D genes are given only for firm matches. Size values are once, few and many counts, or a class for expanded clones, and some rows have none.

size	length	D	V	J	DNA	CDR3
-	15	TRBD2	TRBV5-1	TRBJ2-5	TGCGCCAGCAGCTTCTCCCGGGGGGGCCCGGAGACCCAGTACTTC	CASSFSRGGPETQYF
-	14	TRBD2	TRBV12-3/TRBV12-4	TRBJ2-2	TGTGCCAGCAGTCCCGGGACTAGCGCCGGGGAGCTGTTTTTT	CASSPGTSAGELFF
-	17	TRBD2	TRBV4-1	TRBJ2-5	TGCGCCAGCAGCCAGGGAGTCAGACTAGCGGGGGGGGAGACCCAGTACTTC	CASSQGVRLAGGETQYF
-	14	TRBD2	TRBV11-2	TRBJ2-5	TGTGCCAGCAGCCAAGCGGGGGGATCGGAGACCCAGTACTTC	CASSQAGGSETQYF
many	13	-	TRBV29-1	TRBJ1-1	TGCAGCGTTCCCACAGGGTTTGGTCCTGAAGCTTTCTTT	CSVPTGFGPEAFF
few	13	-	TRBV6-2/TRBV6-3	TRBJ1-2	TGTGCCACCAGGCGGACTACATCCTCTGGCTACACCTTC	CATRRTTSSGYTF
few	15	TRBD2	TRBV19	TRBJ2-1	TGTGCCAGTAGTATTTCTAGCGGAGCCTACAATGAGCAGTTCTTC	CASSISSGAYNEQFF
many	12	-	TRBV6-6	TRBJ2-3	TGTGCCAGCAGCCCAAGAGTCCGTACGCAGTATTTT	CASSPRVRTQYF
-	16	-	TRBV6-5	TRBJ2-2	TGTGCCAGCAACCTACAGGGTCCCTCGAACACCGGGGAGCTGTTTTTT	CASNLQGPSNTGELFF
-	16	-	TRBV7-9	TRBJ2-3	TGTGCCAGCACGGAGGCCAGCGGCAGAATCACAGATACGCAGTATTTT	CASTEASGRITDTQYF
many	14	TRBD2	TRBV12-3/TRBV12-4	TRBJ2-1	TGTGCCAGCAGTCCTCCGGGGGAGGGCGGTGAGCAGTTCTTC	CASSPPGEGGEQFF
-	15	TRBD2	TRBV7-3	TRBJ2-1	TGTGCCAGCAGCTTAACGGGACTAGCAAACGATGAGCAGTTCTTC	CASSLTGLANDEQFF
many	15	TRBD2	TRBV20-1	TRBJ2-3	TGCAGTGCTAGAGGACTAGCGGCTAGCACAGATACGCAGTATTTT	CSARGLAASTDTQYF
-	11	-	TRBV5-1	TRBJ2-1	TGCGCCAGCAGTGGCAACAATGAGCAGTTCTTC	CASSGNNEQFF
-	17	-	TRBV7-9	TRBJ1-4	TGTGCCAGCAGCTTAAATCTGGTCGACAGAAGTAATGAAAAACTGTTTTTT	CASSLNLVDRSNEKLFF
few	15	-	TRBV13	TRBJ1-4	TGTGCCAGCAGCTGGGCGTTGGGGGCCGGGGAAAAACTGTTTTTT	CASSWALGAGEKLFF
few	16	-	TRBV5-1	TRBJ2-3	TGCGCCAGCAGATTTTCGCAGGGTCGGGGCACAGATACGCAGTATTTT	CASRFSQGRGTDTQYF
many	15	-	TRBV4-1	TRBJ1-5	TGCGCCAGCAGCCCACAGGGACATAGCAATCAGCCCCAGCATTTT	CASSPQGHSNQPQHF
-	16	TRBD2	TRBV4-3	TRBJ2-1	TGCGCCAGCAGCCCCGAGGGACTAGGACCCTACAATGAGCAGTTCTTC	CASSPEGLGPYNEQFF
few	13	-	TRBV12-3/TRBV12-4	TRBJ2-1	TGTGCCAGCAGTCGTAGCTACTACAATGAGCAGTTCTTC	CASSRSYYNEQFF
many	14	-	TRBV11-2	TRBJ2-2	TGTGCCAGCAGCCCGCGGACAGTGCACGGGGAGCTGTTTTTT	CASSPRTVHGELFF
-	16	TRBD1	TRBV11-1	TRBJ2-1	TGTGCCAGCAGCTCCCGGACAGGGGGCCCCTACAATGAGCAGTTCTTC	CASSSRTGGPYNEQFF
-	15	TRBD1	TRBV7-3	TRBJ2-7	TGTGCCAGCACTGAAGTCGGGACAGGACCCTACGAGCAGTACTTC	CASTEVGTGPYEQYF
few	13	TRBD1	TRBV7-6	TRBJ1-2	TGTGCCAGCAGCTTGGGACAGTTCTATGGCTACACCTTC	CASSLGQFYGYTF
many	16	TRBD2	TRBV12-3/TRBV12-4	TRBJ2-3	TGTGCCAGCAGTTCCCTGCGCGGGGGGCGCACAGATACGCAGTATTTT	CASSSLRGGRTDTQYF
-	13	-	TRBV12-3/TRBV12-4	TRBJ2-2	TGTGCCAGCAGTTGGGCCCCAACCGGGGAGCTGTTTTTT	CASSWAPTGELFF
-	16	-	TRBV13	TRBJ2-7	TGTGCCAGCAGCTACCGACCGGGACCCAAGGTCCACGAGCAGTACTTC	CASSYRPGPKVHEQYF
few	14	-	TRBV10-3	TRBJ1-1	TGTGCCATCAGTGAAATGGGATTAAACACTGAAGCTTTCTTT	CAISEMGLNTEAFF
many	15	-	TRBV6-5	TRBJ1-5	TGTGCCAGCAGCCAAACGGGGGGTGTTTATCAGCCCCAGCATTTT	CASSQTGGVYQPQHF
few	15	-	TRBV27	TRBJ2-1	TGTGCCAGCAGTTCGAAGGGGGGGTCCTACAATGAGCAGTTCTTC	CASSSKGGSYNEQFF
-	14	-	TRBV29-1	TRBJ2-1	TGCAGCGTTGGCAGCCACGGTCCCTACAATGAGCAGTTCTTC	CSVGSHGPYNEQFF
few	16	-	TRBV5-1	TRBJ1-4	TGCGCCAGCAGCATAGGAATTGATGCAACTAATGAAAAACTGTTTTTT	CASSIGIDATNEKLFF
few	14	-	TRBV7-9	TRBJ1-1	TGTGCCAGCAGCCTGAGTTTTTTGGACACTGAAGCTTTCTTT	CASSLSFLDTEAFF
few	15	-	TRBV11-2	TRBJ1-2	TGTGCCAGCAGCCCCGGGATCCCCTCCCTCTATGGCTACACCTTC	CASSPGIPSLYGYTF
many	11	-	TRBV4-2	TRBJ2-1	TGTGCCAGCAGCCATAGCGATGAGCAGTTCTTC	CASSHSDEQFF
-	16	-	TRBV4-2	TRBJ1-5	TGTGCCAGCAGCCAGGAGGGAGGTTCTAGCAATCAGCCCCAGCATTTT	CASSQEGGSSNQPQHF
few	19	TRBD2	TRBV20-1	TRBJ2-1	TGCAGTGCTAGAGCTTTACAGGGGTCGAGCGGGGGGGCTCTTTATGAGCAGTTCTTC	CSARALQGSSGGALYEQFF
-	14	-	TRBV23-1	TRBJ1-1	TGCGCCAGCAGTCAATCGGGGGCGAACACTGAAGCTTTCTTT	CASSQSGANTEAFF
-	14	-	TRBV6-8	TRBJ2-7	TGTGCCAGCAGTCGCCCTCGAGGGTCCTACGAGCAGTACTTC	CASSRPRGSYEQYF
-	17	-	TRBV12-3/TRBV12-4	TRBJ2-3	TGTGCCAGCAGTCTTTCCGAGACATCCTCTAGCACAGATACGCAGTATTTT	CASSLSETSSSTDTQYF
-	13	-	TRBV7-3	TRBJ2-1	TGTGCCAGCAGACTTGAGGGGGGCAATGAGCAGTTCTTC	CASRLEGGNEQFF
-	14	-	TRBV7-3	TRBJ2-5	TGTGCCAGCAGCTTAACGGGCAGGGAAGAGACCCAGTACTTC	CASSLTGREETQYF
-	13	-	TRBV3-1	TRBJ2-5	TGTGCCAGCAGCCGCAGGGGACGGGAGACCCAGTACTTC	CASSRRGRETQYF
-	16	-	TRBV11-2	TRBJ2-3	TGTGCCAGCAACGGACCCAGGGATTTGCGGACAGATACGCAGTATTTT	CASNGPRDLRTDTQYF
few	14	TRBD1	TRBV15	TRBJ2-2	TGTGCCACCCGGGACAGGCTGAACACCGGGGAGCTGTTTTTT	CATRDRLNTGELFF
-	13	-	TRBV5-4	TRBJ1-1	TGTGCCAGCAGCTTTATCCAAGGGACTGAAGCTTTCTTT	CASSFIQGTEAFF
-	14	-	TRBV7-2	TRBJ2-3	TGTGCCAGCAGCTTCTCAGGGGGGACAGATACGCAGTATTTT	CASSFSGGTDTQYF
-	16	TRBD2	TRBV4-1	TRBJ2-3	TGCGCCAGCAGCCAGGAGGCGGGGGGGATTACAGATACGCAGTATTTT	CASSQEAGGITDTQYF
-	15	-	TRBV4-2	TRBJ1-2	TGTGCCAGCAGCCAGGGGGTGACGGGTAACTATGGCTACACCTTC	CASSQGVTGNYGYTF
many	13	-	TRBV3-1	TRBJ2-1	TGTGCCAGCAGCCACACTAGCTCCCATGAGCAGTTCTTC	CASSHTSSHEQFF
few	13	-	TRBV10-3	TRBJ1-2	TGTGCCATCATGACCTCGGGGGTCGATGGCTACACCTTC	CAIMTSGVDGYTF
-	13	-	TRBV2	TRBJ1-2	TGTGCCAGCAGTACAGATCCCGGGACAACGAACACCTTC	CASSTDPGTTNTF
few	15	-	TRBV14	TRBJ2-3	TGTGCCAGCAGCCAAGCGGGGGAGTGGGGTGATACGCAGTATTTT	CASSQAGEWGDTQYF
few	15	TRBD2	TRBV15	TRBJ2-2	TGTGCCACCAGCATCCCTTCCGGGGGGGAGCGGGAGCTGTTTTTT	CATSIPSGGERELFF
-	14	-	TRBV20-1	TRBJ2-7	TGCAGTGCTGGGCCGTCCCCTGCATCCTACGAGCAGTACTTC	CSAGPSPASYEQYF